These T cell receptor beta chains were read from a single sample in a study of shared T cell receptors in the human thymus. Produced via immunoSEQ multiplex PCR; TCRdb's table is partial and in-frame only. This table has 700,000 or so clones, approximately 83% appearing once. This same sample was also part of a study on human thymus T cells.

The sample taken for sequencing was thymocytes. The receptors were gathered from a girl less than two years old with a congenital heart defect. CDR3s include the opening cysteine and the closing phenylalanine or tryptophan.

>TRBJ2-1|TRBV4-1
CASSQSGGAYNEQFF
>TRBJ2-1|TRBV28
CASCSRGRVGYNEQFF
>TRBJ2-1|TRBV27
CASSSSGGTFSYNEQFF
>TRBJ1-1|TRBV7-9
CASSPQRDREIPEAFF
>TRBJ1-1|TRBV25-1
CASSKRQNTEAFF
>TRBJ2-5|TRBV29-1
CSVAGWKGSQETQYF
>TRBJ2-7|TRBV11-1
CASSQRGGEQYF
>TRBJ1-5|TRBV28
CASSWDRNSNQPQHF
>TRBJ2-1|TRBV5-1
CASSLEPLAGRKYNEQFF
>TRBJ2-3|TRBV28
CASSIIAGGLTDTQYF
>TRBJ1-2|TRBV5-4
CASSLNGANYGYTF
>TRBJ2-2|TRBV6-1
CASSDVISAPTGAGELFF
>TRBJ1-1|TRBV19
CASSIDQRGNTEAFF
>TRBJ2-7|TRBV5-1
CASSYDRVYEQYF
>TRBJ1-2|TRBV10-3
CAISEPPAGVYTF
>TRBJ1-4|TRBV6-1
CASSEPPGQGSEGEKLFF
>TRBJ2-1|TRBV5-4
CASSLGGFHEQFF
>TRBJ2-7|TRBV5-6
CASSLGGESSYEQYF
>TRBJ2-1|TRBV27
CASSFVRGTYNEQFF
>TRBJ2-7|TRBV6-1
CASSEDEGVNSYEQYF
>TRBJ2-3|TRBV9
CASSAQPERPTNTQYF
>TRBJ1-1|TRBV7-9
CASSLYDRAKEAFF